The 31 T cell receptor beta chains listed next were all sequenced from one sample in a study of blood T cell repertoires in COVID-19. Produced via immunoSEQ multiplex PCR; TCRdb's table is partial and in-frame only. The sample consists of over 150,000 clones, approximately 84% of them appearing once. The specimen was PBMCs or T cells enriched from blood (not recorded which). All receptors come from a woman in her twenties or thirties who had recovered from COVID-19.

The chain is built from TRBV24-1 and TRBJ1-5; TRBD1 aligns across 9 bases. The CDR3 is made up of 13 amino acids. V lost 12 bases to trimming and J lost 7 bases; unmatched junction nucleotides: 9. Germline-derived CDR1 and CDR2 are KGHDR and SFDVKD. CDR3 sequence reads: CAVRQGELQPQHF. For the CDR3, the DNA is TGTGCCGTCAGACAGGGGGAGTTACAGCCCCAGCATTTT.

The chain uses TRBV15 and TRBJ2-1; the D is unclear. Germline V CDR1 and CDR2: LNHNV, YYDKDF (reference sequence). The CDR3 loop spans 12 amino acids. The V and J ends lost 5 bases and 7 bases respectively, with 9 bases between them. CDR3 nucleotides: TGTGCCACCAGCCACACCGAAAATGAGCAGTTCTTC. This translates into CATSHTENEQFF.

The chain carries TRBV3-1 (or the pseudogene TRBV3-2) and TRBJ2-7, with D possibly TRBD2 on 6 matching bases. The germline V gene encodes CDR1 LGHDT and CDR2 YNNKEL (reference sequence). This CDR3 contains 13 residues. Deletions cut 4 bases from V and 4 bases from J, with 11 bases between. CDR3 amino acids: CASSLAEGYEQYF. The CDR3 nucleotides are TGTGCCAGCAGCCTCGCGGAGGGGTACGAGCAGTACTTC.

The chain joins TRBV5-1 to TRBJ2-3; TRBD2 agrees at 12 bases. There are 17 residues in the CDR3. Germline CDR1 reads SGHRS; CDR2 reads YFSETQ. V lost 4 bases, J lost 4 bases, and 10 bases stayed unmatched. The CDR3: CASSPLTSGGDADTQYF. CDR3 in DNA: TGCGCCAGCAGCCCATTGACTAGCGGGGGTGACGCAGATACGCAGTATTTT.

V is TRBV4-2 and J is TRBJ2-7; D might be TRBD2 (6 bases). This CDR3 has 13 amino acids. V was shortened by 1 base and J by 6 bases, with 10 bases between the two germline ends. Per germline, CDR1 LGHNA and CDR2 YNFKEQ. For the CDR3, the DNA is TGTGCCAGCAGCCAAGTTAGCGGACTCGAGCAGTACTTC. It yields the protein CASSQVSGLEQYF.

With regard to this clone: The sample has other DNA sequences that encode this CDR3 too. The chain uses TRBV5-1 and TRBJ1-2; TRBD1 matches at 7 bases. Unmatched junction bases numbered 4, after V lost 5 bases and J lost 0 bases. The V gene's germline CDR1 is SGHRS and CDR2 YFSETQ. This CDR3 is 14 amino acids long. CDR3 bases: TGCGCCAGCAGTTCCGACAGGGCTAACTATGGCTACACCTTC. Encoded protein: CASSSDRANYGYTF.

This clone has a single count. The chain employs TRBV10-3 and TRBJ2-6, with 11 positions matching TRBD1. This CDR3 region has 18 residues. Losses at the gene ends were 6 bases for V and 1 base for J; bases not matched to a gene: 8. Germline CDR1 ENHRY, CDR2 SYGVKD. The CDR3 coding sequence is TGTGCCATCAGCGATCCGGGACAGGGGGGGTCTGGGGCCAACGTCCTGACTTTC. This codes for CAISDPGQGGSGANVLTF.

The chain recombines TRBV5-1 with TRBJ2-3, with a weak D call TRBD2 (6 bases). This CDR3 is 14 amino acids long. Germline CDR1 SGHRS, CDR2 YFSETQ. Trimming left V 5 bases short and J 1 base short, with 11 bases between. The CDR3 DNA sequence: TGCGCCAGCAGTCGGGGAGGAGGCACAGATACGCAGTATTTT. It yields the protein CASSRGGGTDTQYF.

This sequence joins TRBV9 and TRBJ2-5; the D gene is possibly TRBD1 (5 bases). V was shortened by 3 bases and J by 3 bases, with 6 bases between the two germline ends. The CDR3 has 12 amino acids. Germline CDR1 SGDLS, CDR2 YYNGEE. The CDR3 DNA is TGTGCCAGCAGCGCGACAGAAGAGACCCAGTACTTC. It specifies CASSATEETQYF.

This sequence joins TRBV27 and TRBJ2-3; 7 bases map to TRBD1. This CDR3 has 15 residues. J gave up 3 bases and V 7 bases, and 10 bases lay outside the gene matches. CDR1 and CDR2 (germline): MNHEY, SMNVEV (reference sequence). The CDR3, as DNA: TGTGCCAGCAACCCAGGGGGAAGTCGGACAGATACGCAGTATTTT. Translated, it gives CASNPGGSRTDTQYF.

The CDR3 reads CATSRAQGARNTEAFF. The CDR3 bases are TGTGCCACCAGCAGAGCACAGGGGGCGCGGAACACTGAAGCTTTCTTT. V is TRBV15 and J is TRBJ1-1; 9 positions agree with TRBD1. This CDR3 has 16 residues. V shed 1 base, J shed 1 base, and the junction held 4 bases outside the gene matches. Germline CDR1 reads LNHNV; CDR2 reads YYDKDF (reference sequence).

The CDR3 loop is CASSTPGGGGCNEQFF. CDR3 DNA sequence: TGTGCCAGCAGCACCCCCGGCGGAGGGGGCTGCAATGAGCAGTTCTTC. The gene calls are TRBV12-1 and TRBJ2-1; TRBD1 is the table's D call, not checked against the DNA. TRBV12-1 is marked as a pseudogene. This CDR3 is built from 16 residues.

The CDR3 loop is CASYKRGGIYGYTF. In DNA form, the CDR3 reads TGTGCCAGCTATAAAAGGGGAGGCATCTATGGCTACACCTTC. The J gene is TRBJ1-2, the V gene TRBV6-5; TRBD1 might be the D (5 bases). The germline V and J ends were trimmed by 8 bases and 4 bases, with 17 bases remaining between them. Germline CDR1 reads MNHEY; CDR2 reads SVGAGI. The CDR3 totals 14 residues.

The chain links TRBV5-1 to TRBJ1-2; tentatively, D is TRBD1 (5 bases). The CDR3 totals 14 residues. The V end was cut by 4 bases, the J end by 4 bases, with 14 bases between. CDR1 and CDR2 from the germline V gene are SGHRS and YFSETQ. The CDR3 here is CASSPKRGGYGYTF. The CDR3, as DNA: TGCGCCAGCAGCCCAAAAAGGGGTGGCTATGGCTACACCTTC.

The gene calls are TRBV11-3 and TRBJ2-3, with 10 bases lining up with TRBD1. CDR1 is SGHNT, CDR2 YENEEA, per germline. The CDR3 length is 17 residues. Trimming took 4 bases from V and 0 from J; bases not matched to a gene: 7. CDR3 amino acids: CASSSGQGPSSTDTQYF. CDR3 bases: TGTGCCAGCAGCTCGGGACAGGGGCCCTCTAGCACAGATACGCAGTATTTT.

The gene calls are TRBV19 and TRBJ2-1; maybe TRBD2 (5 bases). With 3 bases removed from V and 7 bases from J, the gap between germline ends came to 19 bases. This CDR3 region has 16 residues. In germline, CDR1 is LNHDA, CDR2 SQIVND (reference sequence). As DNA, the CDR3 is TGTGCCAGTAGTATTAGTCTGCGGGCCCCACAAAATGAGCAGTTCTTC. Protein sequence: CASSISLRAPQNEQFF.

CDR3 coding DNA: TGTGCCAGCAGCCCATCAGGGACAGTTTATGGCTACACCTTC. This gives the protein CASSPSGTVYGYTF. The V and J genes are TRBV14 and TRBJ1-2; 7 bases agree with TRBD1. Looked up from germline, CDR1 is SGHDN and CDR2 is FVKESK. The CDR3 contains 14 residues. Trimming removed 4 bases from V and 5 bases from J; junction bases left unmatched: 7. The full variable domain, its missing parts supplied by reference TRBV14 and TRBJ1-2, is EAGVTQFPSHSVIEKGQTVTLRCDPISGHDNLYWYRRVMGKEIKFLLHFVKESKQDESGMPNNRFLAERTGGTYSTLKVQPAELEDSGVYFCASSPSGTVYGYTFGSGTRLTVV.

This clone was recorded a few times. The chain combines TRBV6-4 with TRBJ2-3; the D is unclear. This CDR3 spans 15 amino acids. Germline CDR1 MRHNA, CDR2 SNTAGT. Trimming took off 2 bases at V and 6 bases at J, with 15 bases between the two ends. The CDR3 sequence: CASSDEAVHSDTQYF. The CDR3 DNA reads as TGTGCCAGCAGTGACGAGGCTGTACACTCGGATACGCAGTATTTT.

J is TRBJ1-5 and V is TRBV28; D perhaps matches TRBD1 (5 bases). Germline lookup yields CDR1 MDHEN and CDR2 SYDVKM. V was clipped by 2 bases and J by 6 bases, with 14 bases between them. CDR3 length: 15 amino acids. For the CDR3, the DNA is TGTGCCAGCAGTTTACCGGGAGGGGTGAGTCAGCCCCAGCATTTT. It specifies CASSLPGGVSQPQHF.

This chain links TRBV6-1 with TRBJ2-7, with a tentative D call TRBD1 (6 bases). The CDR3 has 14 residues. Germline V CDR1 and CDR2: MNHNS, SASEGT. Deletions cut 3 bases from V and 2 bases from J, with 11 bases between. CDR3 coding DNA: TGTGCCAGCAGTGATGGGACACCCCCCTACGAGCAGTACTTC. It specifies CASSDGTPPYEQYF.

This chain uses TRBV7-8 with TRBJ1-2; a weak D match, TRBD1 (5 bases). The germline V and J ends were trimmed by 4 bases and 3 bases, with 18 bases remaining between them. This CDR3 has 16 residues. Germline V CDR1 and CDR2: SGHVS, FQNEAQ. For the CDR3, the DNA is TGTGCCAGCAGCTCGGCCGGGACTGTTAAGCACTATGGCTACACCTTC. It codes for CASSSAGTVKHYGYTF. The full variable domain, its missing parts supplied by reference TRBV7-8 and TRBJ1-2, is GAGVSQSPRYKVAKRGQDVALRCDPISGHVSLFWYQQALGQGPEFLTYFQNEAQLDKSGLPSDRFFAERPEGSVSTLKIQRTQQEDSAVYLCASSSAGTVKHYGYTFGSGTRLTVV.

The genes are TRBV10-1 and TRBJ1-1, with D possibly being TRBD1 (5 bases). Germline values: CDR1 WNHNN, CDR2 SYGVQD (reference sequence). The CDR3 sequence is 19 residues long. V was trimmed by 2 bases and J by 2 bases, leaving 24 bases between them. CDR3 amino acids: CASSEPTLNKTRANTEAFF. The CDR3 nucleotides are TGCGCCAGCAGTGAGCCTACCTTAAATAAAACCAGGGCCAACACTGAAGCTTTCTTT.

This rearrangement joins TRBV7-2 to TRBJ1-3; D may be TRBD1 (5 bases). Trimming stripped 5 bases from V and 2 bases from J, with 10 bases between. The CDR3 spans 14 residues. The V gene's germline CDR1 is SGHTA and CDR2 FQGNSA. CDR3 amino acids: CASSPGGTGNTIYF. CDR3 nucleotides: TGTGCCAGCAGCCCGGGGGGAACTGGAAACACCATATATTTT.

This clone was counted once. The chain joins TRBV5-6 to TRBJ2-1; the match to TRBD1 covers 7 bases. The V segment lost 4 bases and the J segment 4 bases; nucleotides outside the gene matches: 5. This CDR3 has 14 amino acids. Germline V CDR1 and CDR2: SGHDT, YYEEEE. The CDR3 DNA reads TGTGCCAGCAGCCTACCGGGACAGTACAATGAGCAGTTCTTC. Residues: CASSLPGQYNEQFF.

This chain connects TRBV7-2 to TRBJ2-7; 10 bases are a match to TRBD1. This CDR3 is 13 amino acids long. The trim removed 3 bases at V and 6 bases at J, leaving 2 bases unmatched. CDR1 and CDR2 from the germline V gene are SGHTA and FQGNSA. The CDR3 is CASSLTGGSEQYV. In DNA form, the CDR3 reads TGTGCCAGCAGCTTGACAGGGGGCTCCGAGCAGTACGTC.

The chain is built from TRBV5-4 and TRBJ2-1, with 10 nucleotides matching TRBD2. Trimming cost V 4 bases and J 7 bases; bases outside gene matches: 5. This CDR3 comprises 14 residues. CDR1 is SGHNT, CDR2 YYREEE, per germline (reference sequence). CDR3 sequence reads: CASSPSSGGNEQFF. In nucleotides, the CDR3 is TGTGCCAGCAGCCCCTCTAGCGGGGGAAATGAGCAGTTCTTC.

This chain joins TRBV21-1 and TRBJ2-7; the DNA was not used to check the table's D call, TRBD1. TRBV21-1 is an annotated pseudogene. CDR3 length equals 14 residues. The CDR3: CASSKGHRAYEQYV. CDR3 bases: TGTGCCAGCAGCAAAGGTCACAGGGCCTACGAGCAGTACGTC.

This clone was recorded once. CDR3 sequence reads: CASSGVRGVTGTIYF. The CDR3 bases are TGTGCCAGCAGTGGAGTGCGGGGGGTGACCGGGACCATATATTTT. This rearrangement joins TRBV2 to TRBJ1-3, with D perhaps TRBD1 (5 bases). Trimming stripped 4 bases from V and 10 bases from J, with 20 bases between. The CDR3 extends over 15 amino acids. Germline V CDR1 and CDR2: SNHLY, FYNNEI.

This clone was counted between two and nine times. This chain connects TRBV2 to TRBJ1-1; 9 bases match TRBD1. The trim removed 4 bases at V and 0 bases at J, leaving 9 bases unmatched. The V gene's germline CDR1 is SNHLY and CDR2 FYNNEI. There are 17 residues in the CDR3. CDR3 in amino acids: CASSGQGEIIMNTEAFF. The CDR3 coding sequence is TGTGCCAGCAGTGGACAGGGGGAAATTATAATGAACACTGAAGCTTTCTTT.

This chain joins TRBV4-1 and TRBJ1-3; D remains ambiguous. The germline V gene encodes CDR1 MGHRA and CDR2 YSYEKL. The V end was cut by 0 bases, the J end by 0 bases, with 6 bases between. The CDR3 runs to 15 residues. The CDR3 region is CASSQDPSSGNTIYF. For the CDR3, the DNA is TGCGCCAGCAGCCAAGATCCGTCCTCTGGAAACACCATATATTTT.

The genes are TRBV18 and TRBJ2-3; TRBD1 aligns across 12 bases. There are 15 residues in the CDR3. V lost 5 bases to trimming and J lost 5 bases; unmatched junction nucleotides: 5. Germline CDR1 KGHSH, CDR2 LQKENI. The CDR3 sequence: CASSARDRGQDTQYF. CDR3 nucleotides: TGTGCCAGCTCAGCCCGGGACAGGGGGCAAGATACGCAGTATTTT.